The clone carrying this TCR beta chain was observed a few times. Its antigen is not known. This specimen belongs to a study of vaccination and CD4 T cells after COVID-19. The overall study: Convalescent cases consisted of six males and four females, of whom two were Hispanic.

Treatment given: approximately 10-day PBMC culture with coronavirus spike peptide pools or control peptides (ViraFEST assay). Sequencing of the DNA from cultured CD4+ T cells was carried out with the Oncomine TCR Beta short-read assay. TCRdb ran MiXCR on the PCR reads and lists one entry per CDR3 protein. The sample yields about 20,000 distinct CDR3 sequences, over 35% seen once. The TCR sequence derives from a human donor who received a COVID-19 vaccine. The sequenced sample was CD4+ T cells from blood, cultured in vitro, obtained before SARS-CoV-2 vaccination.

CDR3 nucleotide sequence: TGTGCCAGCAGACGGGACAGCAATCAGCCCCAGCATTTT. Protein sequence: CASRRDSNQPQHF. This chain connects TRBV2 to TRBJ1-5; D may be TRBD1 (5 bases). The length of the CDR3 is 13 residues. V was trimmed by 6 bases and J by 1 base, leaving 7 bases between them. The germline gives CDR1 SNHLY, CDR2 FYNNEI.